Described below is a single T cell receptor (beta chain) sequence and its context. Its antigen remains unidentified. This entry is derived from a study of cytomegalovirus exposure and HLA in healthy donors. 60 Vbeta and 13 Jbeta primers were used in PCR. Using immunoSEQ multiplex PCR, the repertoire was profiled, and TCRdb retains in-frame clones only, with some absent. Of 95,000 to 100,000 clones listed, more than 75% were seen once; the top ten hold about 0.69%. Findings and caveats of the study: Researchers reported that a few CMV-associated chains were confirmed in vitro as CMV antigen-specific. Generally TCR sequences proved uncommon, though certain public TCRs appeared in numerous donors.

The CDR3 is 16 amino acids. V was shortened by 5 bases and J by 5 bases, with 20 bases between the two germline ends. Germline V CDR1 and CDR2: LNHDA, SQIVND (reference sequence). The source material was PBMCs. The receptor comes from a woman in her sixties or seventies in good health and CMV-seronegative. The rearrangement uses TRBV19 and TRBJ2-3; perhaps TRBD2 as D (6 bases). The CDR3 DNA sequence: TGTGCCAGTAGTCAACTCGGAGGAGGGGTCATAGATACGCAGTATTTT. Translated, it gives CASSQLGGGVIDTQYF.